This T cell receptor beta chain is from a study of immune cell composition in non-small cell lung cancer. Note on this clone: Its antigen is unidentified.

This CDR3 has 19 residues. Germline CDR1 reads KGHSH; CDR2 reads LQKENI. With 6 bases removed from V and 5 bases from J, the gap between germline ends came to 30 bases. The repertoire was sequenced with immunoSEQ multiplex PCR; TCRdb's copy has only in-frame clones and lacks some. The sample includes 7,000 to 8,000 clones, roughly 70% seen only once; the top ten take roughly 7.7%. Frozen unsorted single-cell suspensions supplied the genomic DNA. Study findings and constraints: Tumour-associated clones >0.5% occurred in roughly 30% of adenocarcinomas, approximately 74% of squamous.

The rearrangement links TRBV18 to TRBJ2-3; possible D gene TRBD2, 7 bases. Material for sequencing was lung tumor tissue. This TCR derives from a human donor with non-small cell lung cancer. CDR3 nucleotide sequence: TGTGCCAGCTCCCCCCTGCCCCCTGTAGGGGGGGGCCAAAGAGATACGCAGTATTTT. It codes for CASSPLPPVGGGQRDTQYF.